The 6 T cell receptor beta chains given below trace back to one sample, sequenced in a study of OX40 agonist ivuxolimab in advanced cancers. The method was immunoSEQ multiplex PCR; TCRdb's version includes in-frame clones alone and lacks a portion of them. The table shows roughly 76,000 clones, with around 87% occurring only once. The sequenced sample was CD4+ or CD8+ T cells sorted from blood, obtained in a trial of the OX40 agonist ivuxolimab. These receptors came from an adult with an advanced solid tumor such as melanoma, head and neck, liver or kidney cancer.

This clone was observed a single time. The chain links TRBV29-1 to TRBJ2-2; 11 bases line up with TRBD1. The CDR3 is made up of 14 amino acids. Germline CDR1 and CDR2: SQVTM and ANQGSEA. The V and J ends lost 6 bases and 3 bases, in that order; junction bases with no gene match: 3. Written as DNA, the CDR3 is TGCAGCGTCGGACAGGGGGCATACACCGGGGAGCTGTTTTTT. Translated, it gives CSVGQGAYTGELFF.

The rearrangement joins TRBV18 to TRBJ1-1; unclear D gene. There are 16 residues in the CDR3. Germline CDR1 KGHSH, CDR2 LQKENI. Trimming pared 0 bases from V and 0 bases from J, leaving 11 bases between. The CDR3 DNA sequence: TGTGCCAGCTCACCACCATCGGTGTTCATGAACACTGAAGCTTTCTTT. This sequence encodes CASSPPSVFMNTEAFF.

The V gene is TRBV7-2, the J gene TRBJ1-3; D is unresolved. CDR3 length: 14 residues. V shed 3 bases and J shed 2 bases, with 8 bases lying between them. Germline V gives CDR1 SGHTA, CDR2 FQGNSA. As DNA, the CDR3 is TGTGCCAGCAGCTTTGGCTTCACTGGAAACACCATATATTTT. Translated, it gives CASSFGFTGNTIYF.

The chain links TRBV7-6 to TRBJ1-5, with D possibly being TRBD1 (5 bases). V dropped 4 bases and J dropped 2 bases, with 21 bases sitting between them. The germline CDR1 and CDR2 sequences are SGHVS and FNYEAQ. There are 18 residues in the CDR3. The DNA for the CDR3 is TGTGCCAGCAGCTCATTCTGGCCCCGGCCGACAGGCAATCAGCCCCAGCATTTT. This sequence encodes CASSSFWPRPTGNQPQHF.

The chain combines TRBV18 with TRBJ1-5, with D maybe TRBD1 (6 bases). The V and J ends lost 6 bases and 5 bases respectively, with 20 bases between them. CDR3 size: 16 residues. The germline gives CDR1 KGHSH, CDR2 LQKENI. CDR3: CASSFKGGLLDQPQHF. DNA of the CDR3: TGTGCCAGCTCTTTCAAGGGGGGACTCTTGGATCAGCCCCAGCATTTT.

The CDR3 nucleotides read TGTGCCAGCAGTGAACAGCCGAACACCGGGGAGCTGTTTTTT. As protein: CASSEQPNTGELFF. V usage is TRBV6-4 and J usage is TRBJ2-2; D gene unclear. CDR3 length: 14 amino acids. The V end lost 3 bases, the J end lost 0 bases, and 5 bases lay between the germline ends. Per the germline V gene, CDR1 is MRHNA and CDR2 is SNTAGT.